The clone carrying this T cell receptor beta chain showed up just a few times. Its antigen remains unidentified. This specimen belongs to a study of T-cell memory formation after mild COVID-19. General study results and limits: SARS-CoV-2 specificity was not confirmed for second-wave clones peaking on day 37. A subset of responding clones appeared in pre-infection memory, suggesting cross-reactive memory joined.

Researchers used 5'RACE with constant-segment primers to make TCR alpha and TCR beta cDNA libraries that carry sample barcodes and UMIs. In TCRdb, the 5' RACE reads were re-called with MiXCR into one record per CDR3 protein. Of around 470,000 distinct CDR3 sequences in the sample, 20% were seen once. The length of the CDR3 is 20 residues. The TCR was taken from an adult woman who had mild COVID-19 (a few samples of this study predate the infection). Cell type and time point are not known. V is TRBV21-1 and J is TRBJ2-1; the DNA was not compared with TRBD1, the D call given in the table. TRBV21-1 is given as a pseudogene. The specimen sequenced was PBMCs or a T cell subset sorted from them (not recorded which). The chain's CDR3 is CASSKVARGHPEPKGNEQFF. The DNA of the CDR3 is TGTGCCAGCAGCAAAGTCGCCAGGGGCCACCCAGAACCCAAGGGCAATGAGCAGTTCTTC.